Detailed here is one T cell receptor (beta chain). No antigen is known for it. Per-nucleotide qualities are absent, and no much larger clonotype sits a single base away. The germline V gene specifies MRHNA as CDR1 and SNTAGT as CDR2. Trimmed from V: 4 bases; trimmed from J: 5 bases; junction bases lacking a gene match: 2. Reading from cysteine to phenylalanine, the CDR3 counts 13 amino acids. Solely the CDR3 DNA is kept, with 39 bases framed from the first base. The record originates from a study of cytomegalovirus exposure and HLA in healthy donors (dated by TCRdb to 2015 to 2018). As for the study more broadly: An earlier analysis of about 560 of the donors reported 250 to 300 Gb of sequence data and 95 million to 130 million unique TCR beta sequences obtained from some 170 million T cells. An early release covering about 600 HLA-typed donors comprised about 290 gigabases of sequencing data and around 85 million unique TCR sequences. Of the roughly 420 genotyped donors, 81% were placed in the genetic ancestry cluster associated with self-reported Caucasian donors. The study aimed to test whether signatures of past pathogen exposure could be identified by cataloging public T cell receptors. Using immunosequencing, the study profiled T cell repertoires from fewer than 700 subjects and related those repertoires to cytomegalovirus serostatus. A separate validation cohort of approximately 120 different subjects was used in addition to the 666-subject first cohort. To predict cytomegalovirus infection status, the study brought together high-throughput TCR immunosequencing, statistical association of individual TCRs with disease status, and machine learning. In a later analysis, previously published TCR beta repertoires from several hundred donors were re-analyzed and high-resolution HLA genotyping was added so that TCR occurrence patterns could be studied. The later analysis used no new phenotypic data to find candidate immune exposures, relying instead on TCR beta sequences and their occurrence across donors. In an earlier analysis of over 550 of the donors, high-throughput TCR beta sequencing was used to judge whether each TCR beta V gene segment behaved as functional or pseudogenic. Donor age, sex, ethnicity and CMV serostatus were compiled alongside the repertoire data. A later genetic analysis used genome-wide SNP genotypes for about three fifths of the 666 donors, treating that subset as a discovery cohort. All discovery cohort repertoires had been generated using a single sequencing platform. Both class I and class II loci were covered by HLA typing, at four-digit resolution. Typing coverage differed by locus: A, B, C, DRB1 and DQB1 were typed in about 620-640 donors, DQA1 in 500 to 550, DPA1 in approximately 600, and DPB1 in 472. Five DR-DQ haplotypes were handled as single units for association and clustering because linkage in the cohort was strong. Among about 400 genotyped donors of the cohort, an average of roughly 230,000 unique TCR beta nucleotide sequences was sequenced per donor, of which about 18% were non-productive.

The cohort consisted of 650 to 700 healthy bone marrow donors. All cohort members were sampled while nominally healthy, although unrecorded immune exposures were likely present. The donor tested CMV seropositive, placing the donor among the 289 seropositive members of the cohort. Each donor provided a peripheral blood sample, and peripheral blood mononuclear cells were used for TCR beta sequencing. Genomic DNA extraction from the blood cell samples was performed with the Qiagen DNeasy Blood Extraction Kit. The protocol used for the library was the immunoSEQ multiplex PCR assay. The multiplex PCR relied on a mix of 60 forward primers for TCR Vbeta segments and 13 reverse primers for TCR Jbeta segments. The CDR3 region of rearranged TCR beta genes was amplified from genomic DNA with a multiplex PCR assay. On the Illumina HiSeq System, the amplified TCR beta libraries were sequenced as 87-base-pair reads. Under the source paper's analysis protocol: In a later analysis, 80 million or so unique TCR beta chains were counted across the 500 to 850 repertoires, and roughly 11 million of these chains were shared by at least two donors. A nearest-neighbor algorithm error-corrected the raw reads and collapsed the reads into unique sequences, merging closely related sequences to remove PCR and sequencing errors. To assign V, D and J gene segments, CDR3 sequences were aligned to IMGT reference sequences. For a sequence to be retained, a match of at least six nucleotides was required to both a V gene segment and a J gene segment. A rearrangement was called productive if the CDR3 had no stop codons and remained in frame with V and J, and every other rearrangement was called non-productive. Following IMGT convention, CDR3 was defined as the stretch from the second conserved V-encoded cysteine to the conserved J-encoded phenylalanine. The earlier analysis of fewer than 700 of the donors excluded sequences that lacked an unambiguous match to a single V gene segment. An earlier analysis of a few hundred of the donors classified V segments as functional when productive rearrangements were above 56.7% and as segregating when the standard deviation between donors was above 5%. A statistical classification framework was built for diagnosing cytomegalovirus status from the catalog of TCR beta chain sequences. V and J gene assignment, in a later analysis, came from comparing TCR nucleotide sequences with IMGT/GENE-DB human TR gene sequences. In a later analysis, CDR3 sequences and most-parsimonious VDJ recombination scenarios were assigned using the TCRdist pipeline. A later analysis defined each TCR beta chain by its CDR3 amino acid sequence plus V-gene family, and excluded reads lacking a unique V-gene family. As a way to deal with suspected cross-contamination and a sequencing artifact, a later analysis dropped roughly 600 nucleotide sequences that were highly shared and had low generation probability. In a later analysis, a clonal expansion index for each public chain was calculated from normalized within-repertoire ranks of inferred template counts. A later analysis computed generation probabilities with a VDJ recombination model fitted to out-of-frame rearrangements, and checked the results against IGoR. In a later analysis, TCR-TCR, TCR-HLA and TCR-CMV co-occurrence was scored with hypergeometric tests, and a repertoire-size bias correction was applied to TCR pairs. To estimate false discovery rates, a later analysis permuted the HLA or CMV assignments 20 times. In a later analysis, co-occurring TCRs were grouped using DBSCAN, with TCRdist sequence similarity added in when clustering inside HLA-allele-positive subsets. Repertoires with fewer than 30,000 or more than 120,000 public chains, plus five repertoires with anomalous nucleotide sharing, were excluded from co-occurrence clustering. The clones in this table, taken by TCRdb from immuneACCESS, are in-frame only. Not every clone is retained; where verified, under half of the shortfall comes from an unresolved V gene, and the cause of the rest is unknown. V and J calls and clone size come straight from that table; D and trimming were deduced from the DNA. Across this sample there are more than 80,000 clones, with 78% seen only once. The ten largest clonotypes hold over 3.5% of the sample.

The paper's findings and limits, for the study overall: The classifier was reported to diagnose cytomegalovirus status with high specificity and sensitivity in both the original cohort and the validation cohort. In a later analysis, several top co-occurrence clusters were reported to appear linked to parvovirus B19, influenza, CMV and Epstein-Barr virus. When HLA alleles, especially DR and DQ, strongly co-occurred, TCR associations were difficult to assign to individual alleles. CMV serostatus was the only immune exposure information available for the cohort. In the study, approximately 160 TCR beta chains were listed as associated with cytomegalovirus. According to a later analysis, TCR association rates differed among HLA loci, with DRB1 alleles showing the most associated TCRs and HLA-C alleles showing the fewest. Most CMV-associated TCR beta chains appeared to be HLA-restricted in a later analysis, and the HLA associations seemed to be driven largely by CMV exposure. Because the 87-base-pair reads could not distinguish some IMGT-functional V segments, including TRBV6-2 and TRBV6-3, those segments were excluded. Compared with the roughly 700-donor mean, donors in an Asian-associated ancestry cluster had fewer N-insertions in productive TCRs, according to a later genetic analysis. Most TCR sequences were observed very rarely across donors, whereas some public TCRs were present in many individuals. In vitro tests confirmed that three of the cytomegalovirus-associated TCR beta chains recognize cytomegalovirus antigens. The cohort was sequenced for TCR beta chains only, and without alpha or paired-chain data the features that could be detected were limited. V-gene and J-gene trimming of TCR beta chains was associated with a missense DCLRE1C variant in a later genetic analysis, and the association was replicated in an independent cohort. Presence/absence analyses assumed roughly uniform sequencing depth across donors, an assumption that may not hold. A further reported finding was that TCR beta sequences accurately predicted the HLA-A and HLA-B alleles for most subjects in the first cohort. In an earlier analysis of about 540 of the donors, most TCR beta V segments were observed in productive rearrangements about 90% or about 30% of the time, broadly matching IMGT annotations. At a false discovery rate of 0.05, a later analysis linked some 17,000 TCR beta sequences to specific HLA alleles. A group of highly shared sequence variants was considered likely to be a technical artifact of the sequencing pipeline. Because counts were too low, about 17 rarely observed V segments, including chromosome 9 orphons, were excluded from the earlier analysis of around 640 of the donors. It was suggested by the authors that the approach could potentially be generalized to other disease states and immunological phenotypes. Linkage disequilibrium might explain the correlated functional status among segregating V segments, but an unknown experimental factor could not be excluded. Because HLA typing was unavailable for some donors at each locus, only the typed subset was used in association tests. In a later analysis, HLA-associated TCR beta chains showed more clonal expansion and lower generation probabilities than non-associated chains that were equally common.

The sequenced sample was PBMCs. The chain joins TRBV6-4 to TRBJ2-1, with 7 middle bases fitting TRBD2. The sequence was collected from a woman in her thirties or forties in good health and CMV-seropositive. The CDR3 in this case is CASSVSGNNEQFF. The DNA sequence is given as TGTGCCAGCAGTGTAAGCGGGAACAATGAGCAGTTCTTC.